This TCR beta chain was retrieved from a study of chemoradiotherapy in HPV16-positive cancers. Study results and limitations: HPV-specific T cells were functionally defined from only a couple of HPV16-positive patients. During treatment, candidate HPV-specific clones and E7-related motifs expanded in tumor.

Germline loops: CDR1 SNHLY, CDR2 FYNNEI. Trimming at V came to 7 bases and at J to 2 bases, leaving 16 bases not matched to a gene. The CDR3 contains 18 residues. This clone was recorded once. Its antigen is unidentified. Repertoires were generated with immunoSEQ multiplex PCR, while TCRdb's copy carries only in-frame clones and drops some. Of about 8,900 clones detected, around 93% appear once; the ten largest clones hold roughly an eighth. The sequence was collected from a human donor with HPV-associated anogenital cancer. The input for sequencing was blood, taken from a patient who underwent chemoradiotherapy. The chain has TRBV2 and TRBJ1-4, with 7 bases aligning to TRBD1. DNA for the CDR3: TGTGCCAGCATATTAGACTCCCGGACAGGCCGGACTAATGAAAAACTGTTTTTT. Protein product: CASILDSRTGRTNEKLFF.